This entry features one T cell receptor beta chain sequence. No antigen is known for it. Both 60 Vbeta primers and 13 Jbeta primers went into the PCR. The authors' processing: Later analysis identified 80 million to 90 million unique TCR beta chains, 9 million to 12 million shared. Only in-frame clones appear in the TCRdb table, and some are missing; sequencing was by immunoSEQ multiplex PCR. V, J and clone size reflect that table, while D and trimming were determined from the DNA. In the table there are some 110,000 clones, roughly 74% of which are singletons. The data were obtained in a study of cytomegalovirus exposure and HLA in healthy donors. General study points: Per a later analysis, about 17,000 TCR beta sequences showed association with HLA alleles at 0.05 false discovery rate.

Per germline, CDR1 LNHDA and CDR2 SQIVND (reference sequence). V dropped 5 bases and J dropped 3; count of bases not matched to a gene: 14. CDR3 length equals 18 residues. Sequenced material: PBMCs. The sequence was collected from a woman aged 45-65 years in good health and CMV-seropositive. The chain couples TRBV19 to TRBJ1-5; 9 bases are shared with TRBD1. The CDR3 protein is CASSSQGARRSNNQPQHF. CDR3 in DNA: TGTGCCAGTAGTTCACAGGGGGCGCGGAGGAGTAACAATCAGCCCCAGCATTTT.